The sequence of this TCR beta chain was determined in a study of cytomegalovirus exposure and HLA in healthy donors. Study outcomes and limitations: Most of the TCR beta V segments (in an earlier analysis) were productive either about 87% or about 30% of the time. The classifier reportedly diagnosed cytomegalovirus status with high sensitivity and specificity.

PCR amplification relied on 60 Vbeta primers (plus 13 Jbeta primers). Sequencing was performed with immunoSEQ multiplex PCR; in TCRdb, only in-frame clones are kept and a portion is missing. The table shows hundreds of thousands of clones, with 77% occurring only once. Germline V CDR1 and CDR2: SEHNR, FQNEAQ (reference sequence). This CDR3 region has 14 residues. The V and J ends lost 8 bases and 0 bases respectively, with 12 bases between them. With respect to this clone: Its cognate antigen is unknown.

The sequencing input was PBMCs. The chain couples TRBV7-9 to TRBJ2-3, with D possibly TRBD2 on 5 matching bases. The TCR was taken from a woman aged 55-70 years in good health and CMV-seropositive. The DNA for the CDR3 is TGTGCCAGCGCTATGGGAGCTAGCACAGATACGCAGTATTTT. This translates into CASAMGASTDTQYF.